Shown below are 29 T cell receptor beta chains from a single sample sequenced in a study of cytomegalovirus exposure and HLA in healthy donors. Vbeta (60) and Jbeta (13) primers were used in the PCR. Here immunoSEQ multiplex PCR was the method, and the copy in TCRdb shows in-frame clones only, minus some. The sample shows over 200,000 clones, more than 60% of them seen only once. What was sequenced was PBMCs. These receptors all come from a woman aged 60-75 years in good health and CMV-seropositive.

This chain uses TRBV4-1 with TRBJ2-2; possibly TRBD2 for D (6 bases). Looked up from germline, CDR1 is MGHRA and CDR2 is YSYEKL. Trimming left V 2 bases short and J 6 bases short, with 10 bases between. This CDR3 region has 14 residues. The CDR3 protein is CASSQSSDAGELFF. CDR3 coding DNA: TGCGCCAGCAGCCAATCTAGCGACGCCGGGGAGCTGTTTTTT.

J is TRBJ2-1 and V is TRBV5-4; 7 nucleotides line up with TRBD2. Germline assignment: CDR1 SGHNT and CDR2 YYREEE (reference sequence). This CDR3 spans 16 amino acids. V gave up 0 bases and J gave up 4 bases; unmatched junction bases: 7. This chain's CDR3 is CASSLDNRGDYNEQFF. Here the CDR3 DNA reads TGTGCCAGCAGCTTGGATAATCGGGGGGATTACAATGAGCAGTTCTTC.

The chain recombines TRBV4-1 with TRBJ2-5; a possible D gene is TRBD2 (6 bases). This CDR3 contains 14 residues. Looked up from germline, CDR1 is MGHRA and CDR2 is YSYEKL. V shed 1 base and J shed 4 bases, with 10 bases lying between them. For the CDR3, the DNA is TGCGCCAGCAGCCAAGTCGGGGGTGGAGAGACCCAGTACTTC. Translating it yields CASSQVGGGETQYF.

V is TRBV11-2 and J is TRBJ2-3; no firm D call. CDR1 is SGHAT, CDR2 FQNNGV, per germline. CDR3 size: 12 residues. The V gene lost 2 bases and the J gene lost 4 bases, with 4 bases spanning the gap. The CDR3 DNA reads TGTGCCAGCAGCTTACGTGCAGATACGCAGTATTTT. It yields the protein CASSLRADTQYF.

V is TRBV19 and J is TRBJ1-5, with a weak D call TRBD1 (5 bases). The CDR3 runs to 13 residues. Trimming removed 7 bases from V and 4 bases from J, with 11 bases in between. CDR1 and CDR2 from the germline V gene are LNHDA and SQIVND (reference sequence). In nucleotides, the CDR3 is TGTGCCAGTATCGGTCAGGGAAATCAGCCCCAGCATTTT. Its protein is CASIGQGNQPQHF.

This clone was observed a handful of times. V usage is TRBV30 and J usage is TRBJ1-5, with TRBD1 matching over 7 bases. The CDR3 consists of 13 residues. The ends lost 4 bases at V and 2 bases at J; junction bases unmatched: 2. CDR1 is GTSNPN, CDR2 SVGIG, per germline (reference sequence). DNA for the CDR3: TGTGCCTGGAACAGGGGAGGCAATCAGCCCCAGCATTTT. This sequence encodes CAWNRGGNQPQHF.

The chain combines TRBV28 with TRBJ2-1; weak D call: TRBD1 (5 bases). The CDR3 is 14 amino acids. The germline gives CDR1 MDHEN, CDR2 SYDVKM. V lost 8 bases and J 6 bases, leaving 17 bases between the germline ends. In nucleotides, the CDR3 is TGTGCCAGCCTAGACAGTTTTTTACGCAATGAGCAGTTCTTC. Translated, it gives CASLDSFLRNEQFF.

In nucleotides, the CDR3 is TGTGCCAGCAGCCACTCCGGGACAGAGGGTGCTTCGGCTTTCTTT. It is translated as CASSHSGTEGASAFF. The chain couples TRBV11-2 to TRBJ1-1; 7 bases line up with TRBD1. This CDR3 has 15 amino acids. V trimming: 5 bases; J trimming: 11 bases; junction bases outside the gene matches: 17. CDR1 SGHAT and CDR2 FQNNGV come from the germline V gene.

This clone was counted between two and nine times. The chain carries TRBV6-4 and TRBJ1-4, with no clear D. CDR3 length: 12 amino acids. V gave up 2 bases and J gave up 8 bases, with 6 bases separating them. From germline, CDR1 is MRHNA and CDR2 SNTAGT. CDR3 in DNA: TGTGCCAGCAGTGACAGAGGCGAAAAACTGTTTTTT. Protein product: CASSDRGEKLFF.

The chain combines TRBV7-3 with TRBJ2-3; perhaps TRBD2 as D (7 bases). The CDR3 has 17 residues. Looked up from germline, CDR1 is SGHTA and CDR2 is FQGTGA. V lost 0 bases, J lost 1 base, and 14 bases lay in between. The CDR3 coding sequence is TGTGCCAGCAGCTTAACGAGGCGGGGGCGGCGCACAGATACGCAGTATTTT. Translating gives CASSLTRRGRRTDTQYF.

This sequence joins TRBV7-9 and TRBJ2-5; the match to TRBD1 covers 7 bases. This CDR3 is built from 12 residues. Germline V gives CDR1 SEHNR, CDR2 FQNEAQ (reference sequence). The ends lost 8 bases at V and 5 bases at J; junction bases unmatched: 5. CDR3 sequence (DNA): TGTGCCAGCGGCGACAGGGACGAGACCCAGTACTTC. Its translation is CASGDRDETQYF.

The chain couples TRBV7-3 to TRBJ1-1, with D unclear. This CDR3 is 14 amino acids long. Germline V gives CDR1 SGHTA, CDR2 FQGTGA. Trimming removed 1 base from V and 1 base from J, with 7 bases in between. The CDR3 DNA follows: TGTGCCAGCAGCTTAAGTGGTAGGAACACTGAAGCTTTCTTT. Translation gives CASSLSGRNTEAFF.

J is TRBJ2-6 and V is TRBV6-1; 9 bases line up with TRBD1. CDR1 MNHNS and CDR2 SASEGT come from the germline V gene. The CDR3 totals 17 residues. V shed 2 bases and J 2 bases; nucleotides not matched to a gene: 4. The chain's CDR3 is CASSEWTGAAGANVLTF. Written as DNA, the CDR3 is TGTGCCAGCAGTGAATGGACAGGGGCCGCTGGGGCCAACGTCCTGACTTTC.

V usage is TRBV10-3 and J usage is TRBJ2-2; possible D gene TRBD1, 6 bases. Germline assignment: CDR1 ENHRY and CDR2 SYGVKD. Trimming left V 8 bases short and J 2 bases short, with 12 bases between. The CDR3 contains 14 residues. The CDR3 region has the DNA TGTGCCATCGGAGTACAGGGAAACACCGGGGAGCTGTTTTTT. This encodes CAIGVQGNTGELFF.

The rearrangement links TRBV6-5 to TRBJ1-1; D is undetermined. V was cut by 6 bases and J by 0 bases, with 8 bases left in between. CDR1 is MNHEY and CDR2 is SVGAGI in the germline V gene. There are 13 residues in the CDR3. The CDR3 DNA reads as TGTGCCAGCAGAGCGGACCTGAACACTGAAGCTTTCTTT. This sequence encodes CASRADLNTEAFF.

This chain connects TRBV5-1 to TRBJ2-5; 9 bases are a match to TRBD2. Per germline, CDR1 SGHRS and CDR2 YFSETQ. The CDR3 is 16 residues long. V dropped 8 bases and J dropped 4; count of bases not matched to a gene: 15. The CDR3 is CASRDVRLAGPETQYF. The CDR3 DNA reads TGCGCCAGTCGCGATGTGAGGCTAGCGGGACCAGAGACCCAGTACTTC.

The rearrangement uses TRBV2 and TRBJ1-5, with a tentative D call TRBD1 (5 bases). CDR3 length: 15 amino acids. CDR1 is SNHLY and CDR2 is FYNNEI in the germline V gene. V was pared by 3 bases and J by 7 bases, with 16 bases between. The DNA of the CDR3 is TGTGCCAGCAGTGACGAACCCCAGGGTAGGCAGCCCCAGCATTTT. Translating it yields CASSDEPQGRQPQHF.

The rearrangement uses TRBV12-5 and TRBJ2-5; no firm D call. CDR3 length: 15 amino acids. Germline lookup yields CDR1 LGHNT and CDR2 FRNRAP. The V end lost 4 bases, the J end lost 1 base, and 13 bases lay between the germline ends. The CDR3 DNA is TGTGCTAGTGGTTCATTCTCCGGGTCCCAAGAGACCCAGTACTTC. Its protein is CASGSFSGSQETQYF.

The chain links TRBV5-1 to TRBJ1-5; 8 nucleotides match TRBD1. The CDR3 has 14 residues. Trimming took 4 bases from V and 4 from J; bases not matched to a gene: 4. The germline V gene has CDR1 SGHRS and CDR2 YFSETQ. CDR3 DNA: TGCGCCAGCAGCGCAACAGGGGGAAATCAGCCCCAGCATTTT. Its translation is CASSATGGNQPQHF.

The chain couples TRBV2 to TRBJ1-2; D perhaps matches TRBD1 (6 bases). The CDR3 is 13 residues long. The V end was cut by 7 bases, the J end by 4 bases, with 13 bases between. CDR1 SNHLY and CDR2 FYNNEI come from the germline V gene. This CDR3 reads CASTVQGSYGYTF. CDR3 DNA sequence: TGTGCCAGCACCGTACAGGGTAGCTATGGCTACACCTTC.

V and J are TRBV4-1 and TRBJ2-2, with TRBD2 matching over 8 bases. The CDR3 is made up of 16 amino acids. Germline values: CDR1 MGHRA, CDR2 YSYEKL. The J segment lost 6 bases and the V segment lost 2 bases, leaving 8 bases of the junction unmatched. The CDR3: CASSQRPGLEAGELFF. CDR3 sequence (DNA): TGCGCCAGCAGCCAACGACCGGGACTAGAAGCCGGGGAGCTGTTTTTT.

This clone was counted only a few times. The chain combines TRBV5-1 with TRBJ1-2, with D possibly TRBD1 on 5 matching bases. V was trimmed by 4 bases and J by 2 bases, leaving 24 bases between them. Germline-derived CDR1 and CDR2 are SGHRS and YFSETQ. The CDR3 consists of 18 residues. This CDR3 is CASSPRIGASSRNYGYTF. The CDR3 DNA reads TGCGCCAGCAGCCCGCGAATTGGGGCCAGCTCTCGCAACTATGGCTACACCTTC.

The rearrangement uses TRBV4-2 and TRBJ1-2, with a possible D match to TRBD1 (5 bases). V lost 0 bases and J 7 bases, leaving 12 bases between the germline ends. In germline, CDR1 is LGHNA, CDR2 YNFKEQ. CDR3 size: 14 residues. The CDR3 bases are TGTGCCAGCAGCCAAGATGCGGGGGTGCCTGGCTACACCTTC. This sequence encodes CASSQDAGVPGYTF.

This clone has more than one count but fewer than ten. The V gene is TRBV4-3, the J gene TRBJ1-4; 7 bases line up with TRBD1. CDR3 size: 16 residues. The J segment lost 0 bases and the V segment lost 2 bases, leaving 3 bases of the junction unmatched. In germline, CDR1 is LGHNA, CDR2 YSLEER. The CDR3 protein is CASSQQGGTTNEKLFF. The CDR3 DNA reads TGCGCCAGCAGCCAACAGGGGGGAACAACTAATGAAAAACTGTTTTTT.

Comments on this clone: The same CDR3 arises from other DNA sequences in this sample as well. V and J are TRBV19 and TRBJ1-1; 8 positions match TRBD1. From germline, CDR1 is LNHDA and CDR2 SQIVND (reference sequence). V shed 6 bases, J shed 7 bases, and the junction held 4 bases outside the gene matches. The CDR3 extends over 12 amino acids. CDR3 DNA sequence: TGTGCCAGTAGCGACAGGGGCCTTGAAGCTTTCTTT. Protein: CASSDRGLEAFF.

V usage is TRBV7-9 and J usage is TRBJ2-3, with 8 bases fitting TRBD1. The trim removed 1 base at V and 4 bases at J, leaving 10 bases unmatched. CDR1 and CDR2 (germline): SEHNR, FQNEAQ (reference sequence). The CDR3 spans 17 residues. CDR3 sequence reads: CASSLVGTGWSPDTQYF. The CDR3, as DNA: TGTGCCAGCAGCTTAGTGGGGACAGGTTGGTCCCCAGATACGCAGTATTTT.

The chain recombines TRBV28 with TRBJ1-5, with D tentatively TRBD1 (5 bases). The V gene's germline CDR1 is MDHEN and CDR2 SYDVKM. Trimming stripped 6 bases from V and 2 bases from J, with 14 bases between. This CDR3 spans 15 amino acids. The CDR3 loop reads CASSVTDFGNQPQHF. Here the CDR3 DNA reads TGTGCCAGCAGCGTGACAGATTTCGGCAATCAGCCCCAGCATTTT.

The V and J genes are TRBV5-4 and TRBJ2-1; 12 bases align to TRBD2. The CDR3 consists of 15 residues. V was clipped by 2 bases and J by 5 bases; unmatched bases: 2. Looked up from germline, CDR1 is SGHNT and CDR2 is YYREEE (reference sequence). CDR3 residues: CASSFRLAGDNEQFF. The CDR3 DNA reads TGTGCCAGCAGCTTCAGACTAGCGGGAGACAATGAGCAGTTCTTC.

The chain joins TRBV6-1 to TRBJ1-4, with D hard to call. The CDR3 length is 14 residues. CDR1 MNHNS and CDR2 SASEGT come from the germline V gene. The V gene lost 6 bases and the J gene lost 4 bases, with 12 bases spanning the gap. Here the CDR3 reads CASSLTRFNEKLFF. CDR3 in DNA: TGTGCCAGCAGCTTGACACGGTTTAATGAAAAACTGTTTTTT.